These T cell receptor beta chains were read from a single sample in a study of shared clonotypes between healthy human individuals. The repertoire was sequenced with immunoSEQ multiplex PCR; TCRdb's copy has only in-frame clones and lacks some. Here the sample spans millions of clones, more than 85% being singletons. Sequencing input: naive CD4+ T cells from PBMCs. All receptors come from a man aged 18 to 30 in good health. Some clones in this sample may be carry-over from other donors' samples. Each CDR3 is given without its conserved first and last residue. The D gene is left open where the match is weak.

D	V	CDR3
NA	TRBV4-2	ASSQDRRFLGELF
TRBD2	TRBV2	ASSGGLGLAGRSTDTQY
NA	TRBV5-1	ASSFGTGSGLEQY
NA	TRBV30	AWRSLLRLGPTYEQY
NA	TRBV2	ASSDSPGGLYGYT
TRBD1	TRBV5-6	ASSSDQGGTDTQY
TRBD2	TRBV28	ASSNSAGGVSYEQY
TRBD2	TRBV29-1	SVVDSGREETQY
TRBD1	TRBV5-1	ASSSTKGTGGENQPQH
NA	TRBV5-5	ASTEGHSLEKLF
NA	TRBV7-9	ASSSGGNTDTQY
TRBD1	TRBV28	ASSWDREETQY
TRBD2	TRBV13	ASSRDFPAGGPNEQY
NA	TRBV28	ASSFATSGNTIY
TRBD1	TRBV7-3	ASSLKGQGVVGELF
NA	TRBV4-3	ASSQTPSNDPTNEQF
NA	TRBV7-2	ASSLVNFAADTQY
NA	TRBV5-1	ASSLEPNTGELF
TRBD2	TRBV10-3	ASQGLAGAGELF
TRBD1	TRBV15	ATSRGTGALLLNQPQH
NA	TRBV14	ASSRSRGGGANVLT
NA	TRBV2	ASSEGWQF
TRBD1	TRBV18	ASSPLGGWTVYNEQF
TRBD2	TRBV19	ASSIISGISEQY
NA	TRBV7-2	ASSLAAREQY
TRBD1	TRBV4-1	ASSQRTGNQPQH
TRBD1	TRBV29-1	SVTGQGVYGYT
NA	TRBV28	ASIRGNTGELF
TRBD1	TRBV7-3	ASSLDRGLYNEQF
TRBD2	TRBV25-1	ASSDNTRRAGWYNEQF
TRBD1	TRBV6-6	ASTLMTGSYNEQF
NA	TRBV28	ASSLNAPPGRFEKLF
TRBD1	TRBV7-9	ASSSRPGQGRDEKLF
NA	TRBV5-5	ASSLEGPSLTVEKLF
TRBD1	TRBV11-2	ASSLGGGTGYEQY
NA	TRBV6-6	ATSWSTDTQY
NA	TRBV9	ASSVVGANQETQY
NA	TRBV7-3	ASSLGTATEAF
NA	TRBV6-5	ASSYLPDNSYEQY
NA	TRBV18	ASSPQLTGSSYNEQF
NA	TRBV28	ASSPRSVAGGTEAF
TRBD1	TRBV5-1	ASSLLTGNYEQY
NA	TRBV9	ASSGDSQETQY
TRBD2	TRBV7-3	ASSPGLAMRGEQF
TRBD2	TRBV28	ASRAPGLAVVEQF
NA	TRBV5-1	ASRRGDGAANEKLF
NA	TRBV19	ASSIQQGFQH
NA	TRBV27	ASSLSSGYEQY
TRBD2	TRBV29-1	SVGTSGKETQY
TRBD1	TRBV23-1	ASSQPCPGTGEDGYT
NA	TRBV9	ASSARDTNSYEQY
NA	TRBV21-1	ASSKVGVVNTGELF
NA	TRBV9	ASSVAFSSNYGYT
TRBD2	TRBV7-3	ASSLRGLAGGNEQF